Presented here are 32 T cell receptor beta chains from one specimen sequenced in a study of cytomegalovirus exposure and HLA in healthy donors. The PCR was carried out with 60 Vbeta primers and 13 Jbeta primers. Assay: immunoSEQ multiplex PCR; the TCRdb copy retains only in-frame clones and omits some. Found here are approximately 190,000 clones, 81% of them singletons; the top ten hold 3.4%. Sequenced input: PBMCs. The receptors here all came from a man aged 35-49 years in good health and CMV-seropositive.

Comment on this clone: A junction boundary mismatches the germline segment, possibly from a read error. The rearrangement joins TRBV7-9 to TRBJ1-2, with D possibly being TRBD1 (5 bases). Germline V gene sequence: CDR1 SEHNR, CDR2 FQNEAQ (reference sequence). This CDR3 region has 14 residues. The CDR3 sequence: CSSSSRGGVHGYTF. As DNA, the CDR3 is TGTTCCAGCAGCTCCCGGGGGGGGGTCCACGGCTACACCTTC.

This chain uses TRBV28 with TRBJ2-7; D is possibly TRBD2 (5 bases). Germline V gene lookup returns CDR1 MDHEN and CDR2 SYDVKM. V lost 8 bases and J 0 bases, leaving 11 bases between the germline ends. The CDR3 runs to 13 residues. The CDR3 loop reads CASGLAGSYEQYF. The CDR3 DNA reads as TGTGCCAGCGGGCTAGCAGGCTCCTACGAGCAGTACTTC.

Here the CDR3 reads CAGASAGIRTNTGELFF. Written as DNA, the CDR3 is TGTGCCGGGGCATCCGCGGGGATACGTACGAACACCGGGGAGCTGTTTTTT. This rearrangement joins TRBV30 to TRBJ2-2, with D possibly matching TRBD2 (6 bases). Germline V lookup: CDR1 GTSNPN, CDR2 SVGIG (reference sequence). The CDR3 sequence is 17 residues long. V lost 8 bases, J lost 0 bases, and 22 bases lay in between. Looking up the rest from reference TRBV30 and TRBJ2-2 gives the full variable domain: SQTIHQWPATLVQPVGSPLSLECTVEGTSNPNLYWYRQAAGRGLQLLFYSVGIGQISSEVPQNLSASRPQDRQFILSSKKLLLSDSGFYLCAGASAGIRTNTGELFFGEGSRLTVL.

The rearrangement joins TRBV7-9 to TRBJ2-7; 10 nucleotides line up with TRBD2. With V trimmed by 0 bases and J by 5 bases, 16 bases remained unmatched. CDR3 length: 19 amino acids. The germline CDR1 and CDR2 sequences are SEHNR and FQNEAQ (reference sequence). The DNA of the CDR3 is TGTGCCAGCAGCTTAGCTCCCTCTCTAGAAAGCGGGAGGGCAAACGAGCAGTACTTC. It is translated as CASSLAPSLESGRANEQYF.

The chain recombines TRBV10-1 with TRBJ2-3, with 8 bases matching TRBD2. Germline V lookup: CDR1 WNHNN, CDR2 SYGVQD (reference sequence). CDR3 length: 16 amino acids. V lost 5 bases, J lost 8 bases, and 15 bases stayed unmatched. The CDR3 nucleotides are TGCGCCAGCAGTCGAACTAGCGGCTACCCCCAAGGTACGCAGTATTTT. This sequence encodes CASSRTSGYPQGTQYF.

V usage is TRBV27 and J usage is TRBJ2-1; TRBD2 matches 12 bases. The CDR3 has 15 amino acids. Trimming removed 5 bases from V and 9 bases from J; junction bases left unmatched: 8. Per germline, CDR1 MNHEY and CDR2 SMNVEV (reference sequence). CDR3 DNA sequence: TGTGCCAGCAGTCCTAGCGGGGGGGCAGGCAGTGAGCAGTTCTTC. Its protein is CASSPSGGAGSEQFF.

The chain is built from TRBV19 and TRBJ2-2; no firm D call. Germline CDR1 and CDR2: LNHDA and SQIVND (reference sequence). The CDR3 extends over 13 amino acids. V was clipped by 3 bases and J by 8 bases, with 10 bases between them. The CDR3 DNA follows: TGTGCCAGTAGTATCCAGGTAGTAGGGGAGCTGTTTTTT. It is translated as CASSIQVVGELFF.

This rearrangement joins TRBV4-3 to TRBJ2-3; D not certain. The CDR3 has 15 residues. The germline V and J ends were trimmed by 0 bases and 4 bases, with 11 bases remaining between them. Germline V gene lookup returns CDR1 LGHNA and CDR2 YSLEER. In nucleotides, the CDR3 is TGCGCCAGCAGCCAAGATGTGCGAGGTCCAGATACGCAGTATTTT. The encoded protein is CASSQDVRGPDTQYF.

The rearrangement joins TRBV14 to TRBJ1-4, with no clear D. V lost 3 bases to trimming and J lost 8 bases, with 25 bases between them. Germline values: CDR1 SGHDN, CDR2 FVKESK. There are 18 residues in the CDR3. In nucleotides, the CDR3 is TGTGCCAGCAGCCAGAAGAGGGCTCCTCAAGACCCGAGGGAAAAACTGTTTTTT. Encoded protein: CASSQKRAPQDPREKLFF. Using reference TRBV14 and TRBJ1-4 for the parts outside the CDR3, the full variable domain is EAGVTQFPSHSVIEKGQTVTLRCDPISGHDNLYWYRRVMGKEIKFLLHFVKESKQDESGMPNNRFLAERTGGTYSTLKVQPAELEDSGVYFCASSQKRAPQDPREKLFFGSGTQLSVL.

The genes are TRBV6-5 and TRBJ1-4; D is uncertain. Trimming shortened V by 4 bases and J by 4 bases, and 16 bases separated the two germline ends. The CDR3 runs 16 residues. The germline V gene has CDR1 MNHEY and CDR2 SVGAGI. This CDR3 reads CASSSQAGVLNEKLFF. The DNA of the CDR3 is TGTGCCAGCAGTTCTCAGGCGGGCGTTCTTAATGAAAAACTGTTTTTT.

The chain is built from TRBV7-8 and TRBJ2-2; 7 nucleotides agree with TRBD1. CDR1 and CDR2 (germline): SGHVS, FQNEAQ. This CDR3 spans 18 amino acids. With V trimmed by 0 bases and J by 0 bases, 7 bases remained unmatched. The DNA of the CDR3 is TGTGCCAGCAGCTTAGCCACAACAGGGGCGGCGAACACCGGGGAGCTGTTTTTT. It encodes CASSLATTGAANTGELFF.

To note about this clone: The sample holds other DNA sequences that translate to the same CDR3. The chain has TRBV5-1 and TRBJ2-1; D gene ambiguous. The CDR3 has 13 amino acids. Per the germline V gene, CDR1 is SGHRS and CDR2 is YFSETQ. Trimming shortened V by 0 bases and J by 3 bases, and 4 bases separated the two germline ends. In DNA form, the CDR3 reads TGCGCCAGCAGCTTGGCAGACTACAATGAGCAGTTCTTC. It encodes CASSLADYNEQFF.

This CDR3 reads CASSSPGVGYTF. The CDR3 DNA reads TGTGCCAGCAGTTCCCCAGGGGTGGGCTACACCTTC. The J gene is TRBJ1-2, the V gene TRBV6-5; maybe TRBD1 (6 bases). The CDR3 has 12 amino acids. V shed 4 bases and J shed 8 bases, with 11 bases lying between them. CDR1 is MNHEY and CDR2 is SVGAGI in the germline V gene.

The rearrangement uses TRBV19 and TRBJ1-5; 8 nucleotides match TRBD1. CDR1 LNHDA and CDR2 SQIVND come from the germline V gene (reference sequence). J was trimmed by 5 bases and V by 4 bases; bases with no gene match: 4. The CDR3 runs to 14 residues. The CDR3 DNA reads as TGTGCCAGTAGTAGGTGGGGACAGGATCAGCCCCAGCATTTT. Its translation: CASSRWGQDQPQHF.

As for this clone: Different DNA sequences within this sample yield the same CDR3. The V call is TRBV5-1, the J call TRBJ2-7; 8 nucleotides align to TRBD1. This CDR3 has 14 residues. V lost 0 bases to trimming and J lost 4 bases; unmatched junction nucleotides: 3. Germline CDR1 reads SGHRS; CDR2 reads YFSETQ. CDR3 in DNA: TGCGCCAGCAGCTTGGATCAGGGGGCATACGAGCAGTACTTC. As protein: CASSLDQGAYEQYF.

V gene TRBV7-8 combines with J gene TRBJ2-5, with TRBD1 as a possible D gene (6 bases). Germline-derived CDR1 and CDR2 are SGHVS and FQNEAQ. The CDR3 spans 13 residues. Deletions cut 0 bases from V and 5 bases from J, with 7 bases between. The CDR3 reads CASSLARGETQYF. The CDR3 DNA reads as TGTGCCAGCAGCTTAGCGAGGGGGGAGACCCAGTACTTC. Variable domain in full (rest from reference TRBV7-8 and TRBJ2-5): GAGVSQSPRYKVAKRGQDVALRCDPISGHVSLFWYQQALGQGPEFLTYFQNEAQLDKSGLPSDRFFAERPEGSVSTLKIQRTQQEDSAVYLCASSLARGETQYFGPGTRLLVL.

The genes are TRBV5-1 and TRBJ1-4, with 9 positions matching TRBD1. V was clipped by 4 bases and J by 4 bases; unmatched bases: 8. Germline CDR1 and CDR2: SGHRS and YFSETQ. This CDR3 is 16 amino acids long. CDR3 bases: TGCGCCAGCAGCGCAACCGGGACAGGGTTTAATGAAAAACTGTTTTTT. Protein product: CASSATGTGFNEKLFF.

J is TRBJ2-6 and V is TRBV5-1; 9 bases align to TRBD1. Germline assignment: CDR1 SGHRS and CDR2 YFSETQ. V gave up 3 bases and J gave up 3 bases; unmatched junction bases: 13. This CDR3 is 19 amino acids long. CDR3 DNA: TGCGCCAGCAGCTGGCTGCCGGGACAGGGTTTAGGTGGGGCCAACGTCCTGACTTTC. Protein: CASSWLPGQGLGGANVLTF. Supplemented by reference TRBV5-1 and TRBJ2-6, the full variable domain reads KAGVTQTPRYLIKTRGQQVTLSCSPISGHRSVSWYQQTPGQGLQFLFEYFSETQRNKGNFPGRFSGRQFSNSRSEMNVSTLELGDSALYLCASSWLPGQGLGGANVLTFGAGSRLTVL.

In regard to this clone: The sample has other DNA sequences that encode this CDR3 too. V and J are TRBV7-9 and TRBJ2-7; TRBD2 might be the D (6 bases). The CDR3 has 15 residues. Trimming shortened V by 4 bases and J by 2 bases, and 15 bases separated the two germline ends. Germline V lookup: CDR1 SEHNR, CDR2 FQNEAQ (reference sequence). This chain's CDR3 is CASSSIPSETYEQYF. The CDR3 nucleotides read TGTGCCAGCAGCTCTATCCCTAGCGAAACCTACGAGCAGTACTTC.

The CDR3 sequence is CASSPRQNEQYF. The CDR3 DNA sequence: TGTGCCAGCAGCCCCCGACAGAACGAGCAGTACTTC. The gene calls are TRBV7-2 and TRBJ2-7; possibly TRBD1 for D (5 bases). Trimming pared 5 bases from V and 5 bases from J, leaving 10 bases between. There are 12 residues in the CDR3. CDR1 SGHTA and CDR2 FQGNSA come from the germline V gene.

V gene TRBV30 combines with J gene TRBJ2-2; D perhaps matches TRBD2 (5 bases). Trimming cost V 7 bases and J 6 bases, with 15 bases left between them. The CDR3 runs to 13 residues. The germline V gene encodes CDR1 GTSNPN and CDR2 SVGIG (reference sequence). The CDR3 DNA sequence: TGTGCCTACACACGGACTGTCGCCGGGGAGCTGTTTTTT. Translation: CAYTRTVAGELFF. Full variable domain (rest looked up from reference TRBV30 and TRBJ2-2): SQTIHQWPATLVQPVGSPLSLECTVEGTSNPNLYWYRQAAGRGLQLLFYSVGIGQISSEVPQNLSASRPQDRQFILSSKKLLLSDSGFYLCAYTRTVAGELFFGEGSRLTVL.

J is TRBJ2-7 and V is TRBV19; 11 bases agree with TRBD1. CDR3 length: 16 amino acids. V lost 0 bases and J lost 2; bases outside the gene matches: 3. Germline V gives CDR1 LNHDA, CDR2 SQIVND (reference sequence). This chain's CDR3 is CASSIDPGQGAYEQYF. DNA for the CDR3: TGTGCCAGTAGTATAGATCCGGGACAGGGGGCCTACGAGCAGTACTTC.

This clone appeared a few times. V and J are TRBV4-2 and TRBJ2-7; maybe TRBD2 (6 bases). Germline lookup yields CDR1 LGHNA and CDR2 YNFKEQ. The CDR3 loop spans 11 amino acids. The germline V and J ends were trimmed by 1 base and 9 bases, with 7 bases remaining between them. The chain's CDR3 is CASSQGGGQYF. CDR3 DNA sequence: TGTGCCAGCAGCCAAGGGGGAGGGCAGTACTTC.

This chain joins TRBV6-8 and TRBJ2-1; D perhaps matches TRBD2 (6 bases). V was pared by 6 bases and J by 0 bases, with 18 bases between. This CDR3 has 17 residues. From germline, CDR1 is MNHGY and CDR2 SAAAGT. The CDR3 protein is CASRGSGHSSSYNEQFF. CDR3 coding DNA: TGTGCCAGCAGAGGTAGCGGCCACTCTAGCTCCTACAATGAGCAGTTCTTC.

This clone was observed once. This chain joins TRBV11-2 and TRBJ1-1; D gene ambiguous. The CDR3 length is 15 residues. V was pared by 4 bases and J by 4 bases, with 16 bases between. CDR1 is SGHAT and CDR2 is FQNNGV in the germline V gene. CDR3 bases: TGTGCCAGCAGCTCTAGGCGTCCTGTGGGCACTGAAGCTTTCTTT. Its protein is CASSSRRPVGTEAFF.

The CDR3 loop is CASSPKTGTSSNEQFF. As DNA, the CDR3 is TGTGCCAGCAGCCCCAAGACCGGGACTAGCTCCAATGAGCAGTTCTTC. The chain employs TRBV9 and TRBJ2-1, with 9 bases that match TRBD2. With 4 bases clipped from V and 6 bases from J, the junction kept 11 bases outside the gene matches. Germline values: CDR1 SGDLS, CDR2 YYNGEE. The CDR3 is 16 amino acids. Complete variable domain (other parts from reference TRBV9 and TRBJ2-1): DSGVTQTPKHLITATGQRVTLRCSPRSGDLSVYWYQQSLDQGLQFLIQYYNGEERAKGNILERFSAQQFPDLHSELNLSSLELGDSALYFCASSPKTGTSSNEQFFGPGTRLTVL.

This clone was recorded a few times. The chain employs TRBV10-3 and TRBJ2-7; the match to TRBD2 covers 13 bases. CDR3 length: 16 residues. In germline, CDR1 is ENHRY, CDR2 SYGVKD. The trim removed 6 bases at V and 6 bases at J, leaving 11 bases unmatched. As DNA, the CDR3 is TGTGCCATCAGCACCCGGACTAGCGGGAGTATCTCCGAGCAGTACTTC. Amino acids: CAISTRTSGSISEQYF.

CDR3 in amino acids: CASIRDNSRNSPLHF. DNA for the CDR3: TGTGCCAGCATCCGGGACAACTCGCGAAATTCACCCCTCCACTTT. The V call is TRBV2, the J call TRBJ1-6; possibly TRBD1 for D (6 bases). The CDR3 runs to 15 residues. The V end lost 7 bases, the J end lost 7 bases, and 17 bases lay between the germline ends. CDR1 and CDR2 (germline): SNHLY, FYNNEI. Looking up the rest from reference TRBV2 and TRBJ1-6 gives the full variable domain: EPEVTQTPSHQVTQMGQEVILRCVPISNHLYFYWYRQILGQKVEFLVSFYNNEISEKSEIFDDQFSVERPDGSNFTLKIRSTKLEDSAMYFCASIRDNSRNSPLHFGNGTRLTVT.

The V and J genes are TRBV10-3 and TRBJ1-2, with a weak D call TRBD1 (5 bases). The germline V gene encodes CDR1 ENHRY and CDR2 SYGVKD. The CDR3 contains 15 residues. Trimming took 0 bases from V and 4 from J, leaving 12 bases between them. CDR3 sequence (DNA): TGTGCCATCAGTGAGTCGACAGATATACCCTATGGCTACACCTTC. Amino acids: CAISESTDIPYGYTF.

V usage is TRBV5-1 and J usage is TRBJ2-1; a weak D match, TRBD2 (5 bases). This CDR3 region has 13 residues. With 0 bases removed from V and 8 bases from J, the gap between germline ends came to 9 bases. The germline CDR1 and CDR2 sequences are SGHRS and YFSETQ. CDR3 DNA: TGCGCCAGCAGCTTGGACCGGGGAGATGAGCAGTTCTTC. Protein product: CASSLDRGDEQFF.

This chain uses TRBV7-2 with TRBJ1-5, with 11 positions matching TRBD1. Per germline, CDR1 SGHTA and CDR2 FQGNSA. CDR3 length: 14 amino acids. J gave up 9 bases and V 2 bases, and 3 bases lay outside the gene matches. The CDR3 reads CASSLRDRGGPQHF. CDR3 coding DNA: TGTGCCAGCAGCTTACGGGACAGGGGGGGGCCCCAGCATTTT. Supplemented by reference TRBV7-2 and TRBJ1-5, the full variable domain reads GAGVSQSPSNKVTEKGKDVELRCDPISGHTALYWYRQSLGQGLEFLIYFQGNSAPDKSGLPSDRFSAERTGGSVSTLTIQRTQQEDSAVYLCASSLRDRGGPQHFGDGTRLSIL.

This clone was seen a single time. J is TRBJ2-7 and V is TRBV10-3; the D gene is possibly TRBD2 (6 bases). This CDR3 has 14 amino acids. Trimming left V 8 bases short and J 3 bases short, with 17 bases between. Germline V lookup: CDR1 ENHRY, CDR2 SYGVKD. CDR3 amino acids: CAIGRGDDFYEQYF. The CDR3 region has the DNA TGTGCCATCGGTCGCGGGGATGACTTCTACGAGCAGTACTTC.